What follows are 19 T cell receptor beta chains derived from one specimen sequenced in a study of post-analysis software for immune sequencing data. Study results and limitations: Patients had higher frequencies than controls of roughly five TRBV segments, including TRBV5-6, TRBV5-1 and TRBV20-1.

These receptors are not linked to any known antigen. Built from TCR beta cDNA, the libraries had unique molecular identifiers in them. MiXCR was run by TCRdb on the PCR reads, yielding one entry per CDR3 protein. Here the sample spans around 700,000 distinct CDR3 sequences, roughly three fifths being singletons. Source material: blood. These receptor sequences come from a girl aged 2 to 9 with multiple sclerosis.

This clonotype was detected a few times. This chain connects TRBV11-2 to TRBJ2-7, with no clear D. This CDR3 is 14 amino acids long. Germline lookup yields CDR1 SGHAT and CDR2 FQNNGV. Trimming shortened V by 2 bases and J by 0 bases, and 8 bases separated the two germline ends. CDR3 sequence (DNA): TGTGCCAGCAGCTTAATGGCAAGCTCCTACGAGCAGTACTTC. This codes for CASSLMASSYEQYF.

J is TRBJ1-4 and V is TRBV7-2; D is unresolved. This CDR3 comprises 13 residues. V lost 8 bases and J lost 3, with 10 bases in between. Germline CDR1 reads SGHTA; CDR2 reads FQGNSA. CDR3 sequence: CASHRSPNEKLFF. CDR3 DNA: TGTGCCAGCCATCGATCGCCTAATGAAAAACTGTTTTTT.

The chain is built from TRBV5-1 and TRBJ2-1; 12 bases map to TRBD2. The V gene end was trimmed by 2 bases and the J gene end by 5 bases; junction bases not matched to a gene: 2. The CDR3 totals 15 residues. The germline V gene encodes CDR1 SGHRS and CDR2 YFSETQ. The CDR3 region has the DNA TGCGCCAGCAGCTTCCGACTAGCGGGGGACAATGAGCAGTTCTTC. Its protein product is CASSFRLAGDNEQFF. Full variable domain (remainder filled in from reference TRBV5-1 and TRBJ2-1): KAGVTQTPRYLIKTRGQQVTLSCSPISGHRSVSWYQQTPGQGLQFLFEYFSETQRNKGNFPGRFSGRQFSNSRSEMNVSTLELGDSALYLCASSFRLAGDNEQFFGPGTRLTVL.

The chain uses TRBV7-9 and TRBJ2-1; 7 positions agree with TRBD1. Germline CDR1 is SEHNR and CDR2 is FQNEAQ (reference sequence). The length of the CDR3 is 13 residues. V lost 5 bases and J lost 9; bases outside the gene matches: 7. CDR3 sequence reads: CASSPRGLGEQFF. The CDR3 nucleotides are TGTGCCAGCAGCCCCAGGGGGTTGGGTGAGCAGTTCTTC. The complete variable domain, with remaining parts taken from reference TRBV7-9 and TRBJ2-1, reads DTGVSQNPRHKITKRGQNVTFRCDPISEHNRLYWYRQTLGQGPEFLTYFQNEAQLEKSRLLSDRFSAERPKGSFSTLEIQRTEQGDSAMYLCASSPRGLGEQFFGPGTRLTVL.

This clonotype was seen a handful of times. The chain employs TRBV7-2 and TRBJ2-1, with 11 bases lining up with TRBD1. This CDR3 has 15 amino acids. Per the germline V gene, CDR1 is SGHTA and CDR2 is FQGNSA. Trimming cost V 2 bases and J 12 bases; bases outside gene matches: 9. CDR3 sequence (DNA): TGTGCCAGCAGCTTATCCGGGACAGGGGGGAGGTGGCAGTTCTTC. Its translation: CASSLSGTGGRWQFF.

The chain has TRBV11-2 and TRBJ2-7; 11 bases are a match to TRBD2. Germline V gene data show CDR1 as SGHAT and CDR2 as FQNNGV. Trimming at V came to 0 bases and at J to 2 bases, leaving 9 bases not matched to a gene. The length of the CDR3 is 18 residues. The CDR3 nucleotides are TGTGCCAGCAGCTTAGAGATCCTAGCGGGAGGCATAGCCTACGAGCAGTACTTC. Its translation is CASSLEILAGGIAYEQYF.

The rearrangement links TRBV4-1 to TRBJ2-7; D is perhaps TRBD1 or TRBD2 (5 bases each). The CDR3 has 16 amino acids. The germline V gene has CDR1 MGHRA and CDR2 YSYEKL. V was trimmed by 3 bases and J by 1 base, leaving 16 bases between them. The CDR3 DNA is TGCGCCAGCAGCCACCCGGGACGGCCGAAATCCTACGAGCAGTACTTC. Translating gives CASSHPGRPKSYEQYF.

In its sample, this clonotype was seen a few times. CDR3 in DNA: TGTGCCAGCAGTCCCGGGACAGTAGCTAACTATGGCTACACCTTC. Amino acid sequence: CASSPGTVANYGYTF. V gene TRBV3-1 combines with J gene TRBJ1-2, with 7 bases that match TRBD1. V lost 6 bases to trimming and J lost 0 bases; unmatched junction nucleotides: 7. Germline CDR1 reads LGHDT; CDR2 reads YNNKEL (reference sequence). The CDR3 is made up of 15 amino acids.

This chain uses TRBV5-4 with TRBJ2-5, with a possible D match to TRBD1 (6 bases). In germline, CDR1 is SGHNT, CDR2 YYREEE (reference sequence). The CDR3 sequence is 18 residues long. Trimming left V 4 bases short and J 1 base short, with 23 bases between. This CDR3 reads CASSPGTKSLASQETQYF. CDR3 sequence (DNA): TGTGCCAGCAGCCCCGGGACAAAGAGTTTGGCGTCCCAAGAGACCCAGTACTTC. Full variable domain (rest looked up from reference TRBV5-4 and TRBJ2-5): ETGVTQSPTHLIKTRGQQVTLRCSSQSGHNTVSWYQQALGQGPQFIFQYYREEENGRGNFPPRFSGLQFPNYSSELNVNALELDDSALYLCASSPGTKSLASQETQYFGPGTRLLVL.

The V call is TRBV20-1, the J call TRBJ2-3; 9 nucleotides match TRBD2. V trimming: 3 bases; J trimming: 4 bases; junction bases outside the gene matches: 5. This CDR3 has 14 amino acids. Germline V gene data show CDR1 as DFQATT and CDR2 as SNEGSKA (reference sequence). DNA for the CDR3: TGCAGTGCTAGGCAAGCGGGAGGAGCAGATACGCAGTATTTT. Translating gives CSARQAGGADTQYF.

This chain connects TRBV12-3 or TRBV12-4 to TRBJ2-4; D perhaps matches TRBD2 (6 bases). Trimming removed 5 bases at V and 9 bases at J, with 11 bases between. The CDR3 length is 12 residues. The CDR3, as DNA: TGTGCCAGCAGTCAGGCGGAGGGCATTCAGTACTTC. This sequence encodes CASSQAEGIQYF.

The chain has TRBV10-3 and TRBJ1-4; D possibly corresponds to TRBD1 (6 bases). The germline CDR1 and CDR2 sequences are ENHRY and SYGVKD. The CDR3 is 14 amino acids. V was shortened by 6 bases and J by 5 bases, with 13 bases between the two germline ends. The CDR3 sequence is CAISQGSQNEKLFF. The CDR3 DNA reads TGTGCCATCAGCCAGGGGAGCCAAAATGAAAAACTGTTTTTT.

The chain's CDR3 is CASSLGGDSPYF. CDR3 DNA sequence: TGTGCCAGCAGCTTAGGGGGGGACTCCCCGTATTTT. The V gene is TRBV7-9, the J gene TRBJ2-3; D possibly corresponds to TRBD2 (6 bases). The CDR3 has 12 residues. The ends were cut back, 1 base at V and 14 bases at J, with 13 bases in the middle. CDR1 and CDR2 (germline): SEHNR, FQNEAQ (reference sequence).

The V gene is TRBV20-1, the J gene TRBJ2-5; a weak D match, TRBD1 (5 bases). Germline V gene data show CDR1 as DFQATT and CDR2 as SNEGSKA (reference sequence). Between the trimmed V and J ends, which lost 2 bases and 2 bases, there was a span of 12 bases. This CDR3 has 14 residues. In nucleotides, the CDR3 is TGCAGTGCTAGACTGGACACTCTACAAGAGACCCAGTACTTC. Encoded protein: CSARLDTLQETQYF.

V is TRBV5-1 and J is TRBJ2-5, with 8 bases that match TRBD2. V lost 3 bases to trimming and J lost 11 bases; unmatched junction nucleotides: 9. CDR1 and CDR2 (germline): SGHRS, YFSETQ. This CDR3 spans 13 amino acids. CDR3 bases: TGCGCCAGCAGCTCGGGGGGGCCAGGGGAGCAGTACTTC. Translation gives CASSSGGPGEQYF. The full variable domain, in which reference TRBV5-1 and TRBJ2-5 provide the parts outside the CDR3, is KAGVTQTPRYLIKTRGQQVTLSCSPISGHRSVSWYQQTPGQGLQFLFEYFSETQRNKGNFPGRFSGRQFSNSRSEMNVSTLELGDSALYLCASSSGGPGEQYFGPGTRLLVL.

The chain has TRBV7-9 and TRBJ1-1, with TRBD1 matching over 12 bases. Germline trimming cut 4 bases from V and 5 bases from J; bases unmatched to any gene: 8. This CDR3 has 16 residues. Germline CDR1 SEHNR, CDR2 FQNEAQ (reference sequence). The CDR3 bases are TGTGCCAGCAGCTCGGGCGGGACAGGGGGCCCGACTGAAGCTTTCTTT. It specifies CASSSGGTGGPTEAFF.

The chain employs TRBV7-2 and TRBJ2-7; 9 bases fit TRBD1. The length of the CDR3 is 15 residues. The V gene end was trimmed by 5 bases and the J gene end by 4 bases; junction bases not matched to a gene: 9. Looked up from germline, CDR1 is SGHTA and CDR2 is FQGNSA. CDR3 bases: TGTGCCAGCAGCCCGACCGCGGGACAGGGTTACGAGCAGTACTTC. It is translated as CASSPTAGQGYEQYF. The variable domain in full, with the rest retrieved from reference TRBV7-2 and TRBJ2-7, is GAGVSQSPSNKVTEKGKDVELRCDPISGHTALYWYRQSLGQGLEFLIYFQGNSAPDKSGLPSDRFSAERTGGSVSTLTIQRTQQEDSAVYLCASSPTAGQGYEQYFGPGTRLTVT.

This clonotype was picked up a small number of times. The chain couples TRBV21-1 to TRBJ1-6. TRBV21-1 is a documented pseudogene. The CDR3 totals 17 residues. The CDR3 reads CASSTSSRAQGNSPLHF. CDR3 nucleotide sequence: TGTGCCAGCAGCACCTCCTCAAGGGCCCAAGGCAATTCACCCCTCCACTTT.

The chain joins TRBV2 to TRBJ2-7, with 7 positions matching TRBD2. Germline CDR1 SNHLY, CDR2 FYNNEI. This CDR3 region has 15 residues. V was pared by 3 bases and J by 2 bases, with 7 bases of the junction left unmatched. CDR3 DNA sequence: TGTGCCAGCAGTGATGCTAGCGGAGCTACCTACGAGCAGTACTTC. This sequence encodes CASSDASGATYEQYF. The variable domain in full, with the rest retrieved from reference TRBV2 and TRBJ2-7, is EPEVTQTPSHQVTQMGQEVILRCVPISNHLYFYWYRQILGQKVEFLVSFYNNEISEKSEIFDDQFSVERPDGSNFTLKIRSTKLEDSAMYFCASSDASGATYEQYFGPGTRLTVT.